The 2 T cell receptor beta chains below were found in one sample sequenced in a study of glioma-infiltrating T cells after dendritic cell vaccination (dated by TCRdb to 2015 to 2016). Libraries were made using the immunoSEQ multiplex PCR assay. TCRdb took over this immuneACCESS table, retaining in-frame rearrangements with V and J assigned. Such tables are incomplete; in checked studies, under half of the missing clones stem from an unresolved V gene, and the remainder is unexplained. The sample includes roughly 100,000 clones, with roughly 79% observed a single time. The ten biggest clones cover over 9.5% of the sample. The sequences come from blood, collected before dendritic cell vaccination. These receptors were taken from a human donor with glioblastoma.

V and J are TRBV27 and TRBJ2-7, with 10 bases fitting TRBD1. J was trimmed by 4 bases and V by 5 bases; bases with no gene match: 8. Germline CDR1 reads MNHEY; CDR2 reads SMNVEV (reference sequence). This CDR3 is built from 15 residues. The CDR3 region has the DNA TGTGCCAGCAGTGCCCGGACAGGGGGGGGTTACGAGCAGTACTTC. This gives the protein CASSARTGGGYEQYF.

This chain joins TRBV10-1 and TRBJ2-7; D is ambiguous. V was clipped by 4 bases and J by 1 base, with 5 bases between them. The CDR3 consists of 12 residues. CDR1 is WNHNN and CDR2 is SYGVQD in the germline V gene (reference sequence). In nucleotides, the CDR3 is TGCGCCAGCAGTGTCTCGTCCTACGAGCAGTACTTC. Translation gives CASSVSSYEQYF.